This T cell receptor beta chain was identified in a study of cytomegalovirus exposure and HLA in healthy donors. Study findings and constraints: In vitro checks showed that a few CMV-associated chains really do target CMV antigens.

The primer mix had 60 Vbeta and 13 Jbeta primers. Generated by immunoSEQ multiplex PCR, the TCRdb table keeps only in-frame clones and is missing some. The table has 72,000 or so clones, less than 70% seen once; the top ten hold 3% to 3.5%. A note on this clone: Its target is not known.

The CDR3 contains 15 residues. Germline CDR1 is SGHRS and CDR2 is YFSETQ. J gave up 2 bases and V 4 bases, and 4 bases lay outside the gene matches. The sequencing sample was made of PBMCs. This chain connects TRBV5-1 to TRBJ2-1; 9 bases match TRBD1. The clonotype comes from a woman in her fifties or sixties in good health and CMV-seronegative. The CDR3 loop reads CASSVRDRAYNEQFF. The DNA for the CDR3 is TGCGCCAGCAGCGTCCGGGACAGGGCCTACAATGAGCAGTTCTTC.